The rows below give T cell receptor beta chains drawn from one sample of a study of naive and memory T cell subsets. TCRdb analysed the UMI-ligation and nested PCR reads with MiXCR anew, one entry per CDR3 protein. The sample shows tens of thousands of distinct CDR3 sequences, about 10% of them seen only once. Sequenced material: naive CD4+ T cells from blood. The origin of the receptors is a human donor in good health. Each CDR3 is given with its conserved first and last residue. Each record gives: clone size, J gene, D gene, V gene, CDR3 DNA, CDR3 protein. The D gene is left open where the match is weak. Expanded clones are given a class, and other clones once, few, many or no size at all.

>many|TRBJ2-7|-|TRBV7-9
TGTGCCAGCAGCCTGACATCCTACGAGCAGTACTTC
CASSLTSYEQYF
>-|TRBJ1-5|-|TRBV11-2
TGTGCCAGCAGCTTAGACAGCCCCAATCAGCCCCAGCATTTT
CASSLDSPNQPQHF
>-|TRBJ2-3|TRBD2|TRBV28
TGTGCCAGCACTCCGACTAGCGGGGGCCGATATACGCAGTATTTT
CASTPTSGGRYTQYF
>many|TRBJ2-7|-|TRBV29-1
TGCAGCGTCAGGGACTACGAGCAGTACTTC
CSVRDYEQYF
>many|TRBJ2-7|TRBD2|TRBV6-2/TRBV6-3
TGTGCCAGCAGTTACAAAGGGGCGGGAGACTACGAGCAGTACTTC
CASSYKGAGDYEQYF
>-|TRBJ2-5|-|TRBV18
TGTGCCAGCTCACCGGAATTACAAGAGACCCAGTACTTC
CASSPELQETQYF
>many|TRBJ2-3|TRBD2|TRBV7-2
TGTGCCAGCAGCAGGGGACTAGCGGGAGGGGTAGATACGCAGTATTTT
CASSRGLAGGVDTQYF
>-|TRBJ2-3|-|TRBV7-2
TGTGCCAGCACCACCCTAGCGAAAGATACGCAGTATTTT
CASTTLAKDTQYF
>-|TRBJ1-2|-|TRBV6-2/TRBV6-3
TGTGCCAGCAGGAACTATGGCTACACCTTC
CASRNYGYTF
>once|TRBJ2-3|-|TRBV7-9
TGTGCCAGCAGCTTCCGCGGGACCACAGATACGCAGTATTTT
CASSFRGTTDTQYF
>-|TRBJ2-2|TRBD2|TRBV24-1
TGTGCCACCAGTGACCCTGGACTAGCGGGAGGTACCGGGGAGCTGTTTTTT
CATSDPGLAGGTGELFF
>-|TRBJ2-1|TRBD1|TRBV28
TGTGCCAGCATTGGGACAGGGGATGAGCAGTTCTTC
CASIGTGDEQFF
>many|TRBJ2-5|TRBD2|TRBV7-2
TGTGCCAGCAGCCAAGGACTAGCGGGGGCGATCCAAGAGACCCAGTACTTC
CASSQGLAGAIQETQYF
>-|TRBJ2-7|-|TRBV5-1
TGCGCCAGCTCAAGACGGGATGGCTCCTACGAGCAGTACTTC
CASSRRDGSYEQYF
>many|TRBJ2-3|-|TRBV24-1
TGTGCCACCAGCTCCCCGGCAGCGAATAATAAGAGCATGAGGGATACGCAGTATTTT
CATSSPAANNKSMRDTQYF
>few|TRBJ2-1|-|TRBV7-2
TGTGCCAGCAGCTTAGAACTAGCAGGGCCCAATGAGCAGTTCTTC
CASSLELAGPNEQFF
>few|TRBJ2-1|TRBD2|TRBV7-2
TGTGCCAGCAGCTCGCCTAGCGGGAGAAACAATGAGCAGTTCTTC
CASSSPSGRNNEQFF
>-|TRBJ1-6|-|TRBV2
TGTGCCAGCAGTGAGTCAGGGCAATCACCCCTCCACTTT
CASSESGQSPLHF
>-|TRBJ1-1|-|TRBV6-5
TGTGCCAGCAGCTCCGCGGGGGCAAAGGGTGAAGCTTTCTTT
CASSSAGAKGEAFF
>few|TRBJ1-2|-|TRBV5-1
TGCGCCAGCAGCTCCCAGGGACTCCTCTATGGCTACACCTTC
CASSSQGLLYGYTF
>few|TRBJ1-4|-|TRBV2
TGTGCCAGCAGGGCCGTGAAGGTTGCAACTAATGAAAAACTGTTTTTT
CASRAVKVATNEKLFF
>few|TRBJ1-6|TRBD1|TRBV6-5
TGTGCCAGCAGTCACGACAGGGGGCATTCACCCCTCCACTTT
CASSHDRGHSPLHF
>few|TRBJ2-5|-|TRBV20-1
TGCAGTGCTAGCTCCGACGGAGGGGTAGGGGAGACCCAGTACTTC
CSASSDGGVGETQYF
>few|TRBJ1-3|TRBD1|TRBV20-1
TGCAGTGCTAGATGGGTGGGCGGACAGGGAGGAAACACCATATATTTT
CSARWVGGQGGNTIYF
>few|TRBJ2-7|-|TRBV19
TGTGCCAGTAGTACCCCACTAGTCCCCCCGGTGAAGCAGTACTTC
CASSTPLVPPVKQYF
>-|TRBJ1-4|-|TRBV27
TGTGCCAGCAGTTCGTACGGGGCAACTAATGAAAAACTGTTTTTT
CASSSYGATNEKLFF
>many|TRBJ1-1|-|TRBV20-1
TGCAGTGCTAGAGATAGCGGGAACACTGAAGCTTTCTTT
CSARDSGNTEAFF
>-|TRBJ1-2|-|TRBV5-6
TGTGCCAGCAGCCGTGACCGACTCCACCTGGGCTTC
CASSRDRLHLGF
>-|TRBJ1-2|TRBD1|TRBV20-1
TGCAGTGCTAGGAAGACAGGGGCTAACTATGGCTACACCTTC
CSARKTGANYGYTF
>many|TRBJ1-5|TRBD1|TRBV18
TGTGCCAGCTCACTAACTCAGGGGGAAGGCAATCAGCCCCAGCATTTT
CASSLTQGEGNQPQHF
>-|TRBJ2-7|-|TRBV19
TGTGCCAGTAGTGCGCCAAGCTCCTACGAGCAGTACTTC
CASSAPSSYEQYF
>many|TRBJ1-5|-|TRBV10-3
TGTGCCATCAGTGAGGTGTTATGGACTACCGATCAGCCCCAGCATTTT
CAISEVLWTTDQPQHF
>many|TRBJ1-1|-|TRBV7-9
TGTGCCAGCAGCTCTCCGACATACACTGAAGCTTTCTTT
CASSSPTYTEAFF
>-|TRBJ1-4|-|TRBV4-3
TGCGCCAGCAGCCAAGATTTAATTAGGGACGGTCATGAAAAACTGTTTTTT
CASSQDLIRDGHEKLFF
>-|TRBJ1-2|TRBD1|TRBV18
TGTGCCAGCGCACTCCGGGACAGGGGAGATGGCTACACCTTC
CASALRDRGDGYTF
>many|TRBJ1-5|-|TRBV4-2
TGTGCCAGCAGCCAAGACCGGGGCATGGGCAATCAGCCCCAGCATTTT
CASSQDRGMGNQPQHF
>-|TRBJ2-1|-|TRBV12-3/TRBV12-4
TGTGCCAGCACCGCGGGGTCCGGGACAGCGAGCAATGAGCAGTTCTTC
CASTAGSGTASNEQFF
>few|TRBJ2-1|TRBD1|TRBV24-1
TGTGCCACCAGTGACCAAATCCAGGGGGTAAGGTCCAATGAGCAGTTCTTC
CATSDQIQGVRSNEQFF
>-|TRBJ2-5|-|TRBV5-1
TGCGCCAGCAGCGAACAAGAGACCCAGTACTTC
CASSEQETQYF
>-|TRBJ2-1|TRBD2|TRBV14
TGTGCCAGCAGCCAAGAGAAACTAGCGGGAGCCGTCAATGAGCAGTTCTTC
CASSQEKLAGAVNEQFF
>many|TRBJ2-1|-|TRBV18
TGTGCCAGCTCAACCCGAACGAAGGGGAACAATGAGCAGTTCTTC
CASSTRTKGNNEQFF
>-|TRBJ1-1|-|TRBV6-4
TGTGCCAGCAGTCCAGGGACATCGAACACTGAAGCTTTCTTT
CASSPGTSNTEAFF
>-|TRBJ1-1|TRBD1|TRBV5-1
TGCGCCAGCAGCTTGGTGGACAGGGGGTCTGAAGCTTTCTTT
CASSLVDRGSEAFF
>-|TRBJ1-3|TRBD1|TRBV12-3/TRBV12-4
TGTGCCAGCGCGTTGGGGACAGGGGCATATTTT
CASALGTGAYF
>few|TRBJ2-3|-|TRBV6-1
TGTGCCACCAAACTAGATCAGGGCACAGATACGCAGTATTTT
CATKLDQGTDTQYF
>-|TRBJ1-1|-|TRBV14
TGTGCCAGCAGCCCAACAGGGAGGAAGAGCACTGAAGCTTTCTTT
CASSPTGRKSTEAFF
>-|TRBJ2-4|-|TRBV28
TGTGCCAGCAGTTTAGTATCGGCTAGCAGGGGCATTCAGTACTTC
CASSLVSASRGIQYF
>-|TRBJ1-1|TRBD1|TRBV5-5
TGTGCCAGCAGCTTGCGGACAGGGATGAACACTGAAGCTTTCTTT
CASSLRTGMNTEAFF
>many|TRBJ2-2|TRBD2|TRBV12-3/TRBV12-4
TGTGCCAGCAGTTTCGGTGATCCGGGGGGCACCGGGGAGCTGTTTTTT
CASSFGDPGGTGELFF
>many|TRBJ2-3|TRBD2|TRBV28
TGTGCCAGCAGTCTAGCGGGGGGTTACACAGATACGCAGTATTTT
CASSLAGGYTDTQYF
>-|TRBJ2-1|-|TRBV12-3/TRBV12-4
TGTGCCAGCAGCCTTAGCTCCTTAAATGAGCAGTTCTTC
CASSLSSLNEQFF
>few|TRBJ1-5|-|TRBV20-1
TGCAGTGCTAGATTACCGGGGAGCAATCAGCCCCAGCATTTT
CSARLPGSNQPQHF
>-|TRBJ1-2|TRBD1|TRBV15
TGTGCCACCAGCAGAAAGAAGACAGGGGGCCTGTCCTATGGCTACACCTTC
CATSRKKTGGLSYGYTF
>-|TRBJ1-6|-|TRBV4-2
TGTGCCAGCAATCGCGGTGAATCCTATAATTCACCCCTCCACTTT
CASNRGESYNSPLHF
>-|TRBJ2-3|TRBD2|TRBV12-3/TRBV12-4
TGTGCCAGCCTTATAGCGGGAAGGGGGGCAGATACGCAGTATTTT
CASLIAGRGADTQYF
>-|TRBJ2-1|-|TRBV5-5
TGTGCCAGCAGCCCGCCGGGGGTCTCCTACAATGAGCAGTTCTTC
CASSPPGVSYNEQFF
>-|TRBJ1-1|TRBD1|TRBV30
TGTGCCTGGAGTGGGAGAGGGGGCGCAGGGACTGAAGCTTTCTTT
CAWSGRGGAGTEAFF
>-|TRBJ1-5|TRBD1|TRBV7-2
TGTGCCAGCAGCTTGAGCGCCAGGGGGCCGCACAATCAGCCCCAGCATTTT
CASSLSARGPHNQPQHF
>few|TRBJ1-2|TRBD1|TRBV7-2
TGTGCCAGCAGCTTATCCGGGACAGACTATGGCTACACCTTC
CASSLSGTDYGYTF